These 9 T cell receptor beta chains originate from one sample sequenced in a study of blood T cell repertoires in COVID-19. Here immunoSEQ multiplex PCR was the method, and the copy in TCRdb shows in-frame clones only, minus some. The sample consists of about 97,000 clones, around 73% of them appearing once. Sequencing input: peripheral blood. The source of these receptors is a man aged 60 to 75 with active or convalescent COVID-19.

The chain links TRBV5-1 to TRBJ2-2; D gene uncertain. With 7 bases removed from V and 1 base from J, the gap between germline ends came to 14 bases. The length of the CDR3 is 15 residues. The germline gives CDR1 SGHRS, CDR2 YFSETQ. CDR3 residues: CASGSPRGNTGELFF. DNA for the CDR3: TGCGCCAGCGGTAGTCCTCGAGGGAACACCGGGGAGCTGTTTTTT.

The rearrangement uses TRBV28 and TRBJ2-5; the match to TRBD1 covers 7 bases. V shed 5 bases, J shed 4 bases, and the junction held 10 bases outside the gene matches. Germline CDR1 is MDHEN and CDR2 is SYDVKM. The CDR3 totals 15 residues. The CDR3 DNA reads TGTGCCAGCAGTCCACCGACAGGGTGGGGAGAGACCCAGTACTTC. Protein sequence: CASSPPTGWGETQYF.

V gene TRBV5-1 combines with J gene TRBJ2-1; perhaps TRBD1 as D (5 bases). Germline V CDR1 and CDR2: SGHRS, YFSETQ. The V end was cut by 4 bases, the J end by 9 bases, with 20 bases between. The CDR3 is made up of 15 amino acids. CDR3 residues: CASSLDPNADSEQFF. CDR3 in DNA: TGCGCCAGCAGCCTCGACCCCAACGCAGACAGTGAGCAGTTCTTC.

By frequency in the sample, this clone is medium-sized (0.01 to 0.1%). V gene TRBV11-2 combines with J gene TRBJ1-1, with 7 bases aligning to TRBD1. J gave up 1 base and V 1 base, and 0 bases lay outside the gene matches. Germline assignment: CDR1 SGHAT and CDR2 FQNNGV. CDR3 length equals 14 residues. The chain's CDR3 is CASSLGDRNTEAFF. The CDR3 DNA sequence: TGTGCCAGCAGCTTAGGGGACAGGAACACTGAAGCTTTCTTT.

The genes are TRBV10-2 and TRBJ2-1; 11 bases align to TRBD2. Germline loops: CDR1 WSHSY, CDR2 SAAADI. The CDR3 is made up of 17 amino acids. J gave up 0 bases and V 5 bases, and 6 bases lay outside the gene matches. The CDR3 spells CASSSGLAASSYNEQFF. The CDR3 DNA follows: TGCGCCAGCAGTTCGGGACTAGCGGCGAGCTCCTACAATGAGCAGTTCTTC.

This clone was counted once. The chain has TRBV27 and TRBJ2-7, with 7 positions matching TRBD1. Germline V CDR1 and CDR2: MNHEY, SMNVEV (reference sequence). The CDR3 is 13 amino acids. V gave up 3 bases and J gave up 3 bases; unmatched junction bases: 2. The CDR3 reads CASSFTGDYEQYF. The CDR3 DNA reads as TGTGCCAGCAGTTTTACAGGGGACTACGAGCAGTACTTC.

V gene TRBV24-1 combines with J gene TRBJ2-7; TRBD1 matches at 7 bases. The CDR3 contains 16 residues. J was trimmed by 4 bases and V by 0 bases; bases with no gene match: 8. Germline-derived CDR1 and CDR2 are KGHDR and SFDVKD. The CDR3 region has the DNA TGTGCCACCAGTGATTTGGGTAGGGGGCTTTGGTACGAGCAGTACGTC. This sequence encodes CATSDLGRGLWYEQYV.

The V gene is TRBV27, the J gene TRBJ1-2, with TRBD1 matching 8 bases. The junction had 11 bases not matched to a gene; V was cut back by 1 base and J by 1 base. Germline V gene lookup returns CDR1 MNHEY and CDR2 SMNVEV (reference sequence). The CDR3 has 18 residues. The CDR3, as DNA: TGTGCCAGCAGTTTATTTTCAGGGGGCGCAGCGGATAACTATGGCTACACCTTC. Translation gives CASSLFSGGAADNYGYTF.

Here the CDR3 reads CASSSRLTSGNTIYF. The CDR3 DNA follows: TGTGCCAGCAGCTCAAGACTGACCTCTGGAAACACCATATATTTT. The chain recombines TRBV7-2 with TRBJ1-3; D ambiguous. CDR3 length equals 15 residues. The germline CDR1 and CDR2 sequences are SGHTA and FQGNSA. V lost 4 bases to trimming and J lost 0 bases, with 10 bases between them.